This T cell receptor beta chain comes out of a study of CD8 T cells in ankylosing spondylitis. TCRdb re-analysed the 5' RACE reads in MiXCR, keeping a single row per CDR3 protein. Among 180,000 or so distinct CDR3 sequences listed, approximately 10% were seen once. The CDR3 runs 15 residues. Losses at the gene ends were 0 bases for V and 0 bases for J; bases not matched to a gene: 2. Germline assignment: CDR1 SGHRS and CDR2 YFSETQ. This TCR derives from a male donor with ankylosing spondylitis or in good health (not recorded which). The gene calls are TRBV5-1 and TRBJ2-7; 8 bases are a match to TRBD1. Sequencing was carried out using blood, either unsorted or a sorted T cell fraction (not recorded which). The CDR3 DNA sequence: TGCGCCAGCAGCTTGGAGGGACAGGTCTCCTACGAGCAGTACTTC. This encodes CASSLEGQVSYEQYF.